The T cell receptor (beta chain) described here comes from a study of identical twins. TCRdb analysed the 5' RACE reads with MiXCR anew, one entry per CDR3 protein. The sample contains about 720,000 distinct CDR3 sequences, over 8.5% of which appear only once. The length of the CDR3 is 14 residues. Germline loops: CDR1 SGDLS, CDR2 YYNGEE. Trimming removed 4 bases from V and 5 bases from J; junction bases left unmatched: 9. The same data also went into a second study, on yellow fever vaccine responses in identical twins.

The V call is TRBV9, the J call TRBJ2-7, with 7 positions matching TRBD1. Sequencing used PBMCs. This sequence was found in a woman between 18 and 30 years old in good health. The CDR3 loop reads CASSMGTDAHEQYF. The CDR3 DNA reads TGTGCCAGCAGCATGGGGACAGATGCCCACGAGCAGTACTTC.